These 22 T cell receptor beta chains were all obtained from the same sample, sequenced in a study of Graves' ophthalmopathy and Graves' hyperthyroidism. RNA transcripts were the template, and TCR beta CDR3 regions were amplified from them. A first-round RT-PCR used HTBI primers, followed by a second-round multiplex PCR. TCRdb used MiXCR to reprocess the multiplex PCR reads, holding one entry per CDR3 protein. This sample has around 400,000 distinct CDR3 sequences; around 18% occur once, and the top ten carry approximately 1.4%. The sequenced material came from peripheral blood. All receptors derive from a woman between 18 and 29 years old with Graves' ophthalmopathy.

This clonotype was counted at least ten times. The V gene is TRBV6-1, the J gene TRBJ1-1; D gene uncertain. The CDR3 contains 14 residues. Germline CDR1 MNHNS, CDR2 SASEGT. Trimming left V 4 bases short and J 4 bases short, with 13 bases between. CDR3 sequence: CASSGSTEATEAFF. The CDR3 DNA reads as TGTGCCAGCAGTGGATCTACAGAGGCCACTGAAGCTTTCTTT.

This clonotype was detected ten times or more. The rearrangement uses TRBV5-1 and TRBJ1-6; TRBD1 might be the D (5 bases). This CDR3 region has 18 residues. Germline CDR1 SGHRS, CDR2 YFSETQ. V lost 5 bases to trimming and J lost 15 bases, with 33 bases between them. The CDR3 loop reads CASRPVFGTIGRTEDLHF. In DNA, the CDR3 is TGCGCCAGCAGACCCGTTTTTGGGACGATCGGACGGACGGAGGACCTCCACTTT.

This clonotype appeared many times. This chain connects TRBV28 to TRBJ1-2, with a possible D match to TRBD1 (6 bases). V was clipped by 6 bases and J by 3 bases, with 17 bases between them. The germline V gene has CDR1 MDHEN and CDR2 SYDVKM. The CDR3 contains 15 residues. This CDR3 is CASRTTGQMYYGYTF. The DNA for the CDR3 is TGTGCCAGCAGAACTACCGGACAGATGTACTATGGCTACACCTTC.

This clonotype was recorded at least ten times. The chain recombines TRBV29-1 with TRBJ2-7; D not certain. Trimming left V 2 bases short and J 2 bases short, with 10 bases between. Germline lookup yields CDR1 SQVTM and CDR2 ANQGSEA. CDR3 size: 13 residues. CDR3 bases: TGCAGCGTTGAACCCGACGGAGCCTACGAGCAGTACTTC. Its translation: CSVEPDGAYEQYF.

This clonotype occurred many times. The rearrangement uses TRBV5-1 and TRBJ2-7, with D uncertain. The CDR3 sequence is 15 residues long. V was shortened by 0 bases and J by 0 bases, with 10 bases between the two germline ends. Germline V CDR1 and CDR2: SGHRS, YFSETQ. This CDR3 reads CASSLAGGFSYEQYF. In nucleotides, the CDR3 is TGCGCCAGCAGCTTGGCCGGTGGCTTCTCCTACGAGCAGTACTTC. The whole variable domain, remainder taken from reference TRBV5-1 and TRBJ2-7, is KAGVTQTPRYLIKTRGQQVTLSCSPISGHRSVSWYQQTPGQGLQFLFEYFSETQRNKGNFPGRFSGRQFSNSRSEMNVSTLELGDSALYLCASSLAGGFSYEQYFGPGTRLTVT.

This clonotype was counted many times. The V and J genes are TRBV6-2 or TRBV6-3 and TRBJ2-3; D not certain. The CDR3 runs to 13 residues. Trimming shortened V by 1 base and J by 6 bases, and 8 bases separated the two germline ends. Per the germline V gene, CDR1 is MNHEY and CDR2 is SVGEGT. The CDR3 nucleotides read TGTGCCAGCAGTTACTATGCATGGGATACGCAGTATTTT. Its protein product is CASSYYAWDTQYF.

This clonotype was recorded at least ten times. J is TRBJ2-6 and V is TRBV15, with D hard to call. This CDR3 is 15 amino acids long. Germline V lookup: CDR1 LNHNV, CDR2 YYDKDF (reference sequence). Deletions cut 5 bases from V and 0 bases from J, with 8 bases between. CDR3 sequence: CATSGLSSGANVLTF. The CDR3 bases are TGTGCCACCAGCGGGTTAAGCTCTGGGGCCAACGTCCTGACTTTC.

This clonotype was recorded many times. V usage is TRBV4-3 and J usage is TRBJ1-2, with 8 positions matching TRBD1. Germline V lookup: CDR1 LGHNA, CDR2 YSLEER. The CDR3 length is 14 residues. Unmatched junction bases numbered 4, after V lost 4 bases and J lost 3 bases. The CDR3 spells CASSRSGGDYGYTF. CDR3 DNA sequence: TGCGCCAGCAGCCGATCAGGGGGCGACTATGGCTACACCTTC.

This clonotype appeared many times. This chain links TRBV20-1 with TRBJ1-1, with a tentative D call TRBD1 (5 bases). The CDR3 contains 13 residues. The V end was cut by 6 bases, the J end by 4 bases, with 15 bases between. CDR1 is DFQATT and CDR2 is SNEGSKA in the germline V gene (reference sequence). This CDR3 is CSALGKGITEAFF. Here the CDR3 DNA reads TGCAGTGCCTTGGGAAAGGGGATCACTGAAGCTTTCTTT.

At least ten counts were recorded for this clonotype. The V call is TRBV6-5, the J call TRBJ1-1; D is uncertain. Germline loops: CDR1 MNHEY, CDR2 SVGAGI. V gave up 0 bases and J gave up 4 bases, with 15 bases separating them. CDR3 length: 16 amino acids. The CDR3, as DNA: TGTGCCAGCAGTTACTCGGTCGTAGTTCTGGGCACTGAAGCTTTCTTT. The encoded protein is CASSYSVVVLGTEAFF.

This clonotype was detected many times. The chain combines TRBV6-2 or TRBV6-3 with TRBJ1-1, with D perhaps TRBD1 (5 bases). V lost 2 bases, J lost 5 bases, and 12 bases lay in between. The CDR3 has 14 amino acids. Germline-derived CDR1 and CDR2 are MNHEY and SVGEGT. Here the CDR3 reads CASSYIRGRTEAFF. CDR3 in DNA: TGTGCCAGCAGTTACATCCGGGGCAGGACTGAAGCTTTCTTT.

This clonotype was seen many times. This rearrangement joins TRBV12-3 or TRBV12-4 to TRBJ1-5; D ambiguous. The CDR3 contains 14 residues. Trimming left V 2 bases short and J 5 bases short, with 10 bases between. The CDR3 region is CASSLLRSDQPQHF. The CDR3 nucleotides are TGTGCCAGCAGTTTACTTCGGTCAGATCAGCCCCAGCATTTT.

The gene calls are TRBV6-1 and TRBJ2-5; 13 bases fit TRBD2. After removal of 1 base from V and 5 bases from J, the junction contained 10 bases not matched to a gene. This CDR3 is 18 amino acids long. The germline CDR1 and CDR2 sequences are MNHNS and SASEGT. CDR3 amino acids: CASSEGVRLAGGRETQYF. The CDR3 coding sequence is TGTGCCAGCAGTGAAGGCGTACGACTAGCGGGGGGAAGGGAGACCCAGTACTTC.

The sample holds a few counts of this clonotype. The rearrangement joins TRBV5-1 to TRBJ2-5; D may be TRBD1 (7 bases). The V gene lost 3 bases and the J gene lost 0 bases, with 12 bases spanning the gap. This CDR3 region has 15 residues. Germline V gene sequence: CDR1 SGHRS, CDR2 YFSETQ. CDR3 in DNA: TGCGCCAGCAGCTCAGGGGGGACGTACCAAGAGACCCAGTACTTC. This sequence encodes CASSSGGTYQETQYF.

This clonotype occurred many times. Here the CDR3 DNA reads TGCAGTGCTAGAGATTTCCAGGCCACCTTCAATCAGCCCCAGCATTTT. Translated, it gives CSARDFQATFNQPQHF. This chain uses TRBV20-1 with TRBJ1-5; D is uncertain. This CDR3 region has 16 residues. Germline CDR1 reads DFQATT; CDR2 reads SNEGSKA (reference sequence). Trimming pared 0 bases from V and 3 bases from J, leaving 15 bases between.

The V gene is TRBV15, the J gene TRBJ1-6, with TRBD1 as a possible D gene (6 bases). There are 13 residues in the CDR3. Trimming left V 5 bases short and J 10 bases short, with 12 bases between. The germline CDR1 and CDR2 sequences are LNHNV and YYDKDF (reference sequence). Here the CDR3 reads CATSGRGGSPLHF. DNA for the CDR3: TGTGCCACCAGCGGCAGGGGAGGATCACCCCTCCACTTT.

This clonotype was counted a few times. The chain uses TRBV27 and TRBJ2-7; D is ambiguous. This CDR3 is 17 amino acids long. V was clipped by 5 bases and J by 2 bases, with 22 bases between them. The germline gives CDR1 MNHEY, CDR2 SMNVEV (reference sequence). CDR3 coding DNA: TGTGCCAGCAGTCGGACGCCAATGTGGGCCCACACCTACGAGCAGTACTTC. Translating it yields CASSRTPMWAHTYEQYF.

This chain joins TRBV24-1 and TRBJ1-2, with no clear D. The CDR3 is 13 amino acids. V was pared by 3 bases and J by 4 bases, with 8 bases between. Germline values: CDR1 KGHDR, CDR2 SFDVKD. The CDR3, as DNA: TGTGCCACCAGTGATGGGATTGGCTATGGCTACACCTTC. Protein: CATSDGIGYGYTF.

This clonotype was seen at least ten times. The junction differs from germline at one of its ends, possibly a read error. The J gene is TRBJ2-7, the V gene TRBV20-1, with D possibly being TRBD1 (7 bases). The germline V gene encodes CDR1 DFQATT and CDR2 SNEGSKA (reference sequence). This CDR3 region has 14 residues. The CDR3 DNA sequence: TGCGGTGCTAGCGATGAGGGGGCATCCTACGAACAGTACTTC. Translated, it gives CGASDEGASYEQYF.

In this sample, this clonotype turned up many times. The chain couples TRBV6-2 or TRBV6-3 to TRBJ1-1; D is unclear. Germline V gene sequence: CDR1 MNHEY, CDR2 SVGEGT. The CDR3 is 11 amino acids. The CDR3 here is CAVGFGTEAFF. The DNA of the CDR3 is TGTGCAGTAGGCTTCGGCACTGAAGCTTTCTTT.

This clonotype was counted at least ten times. The chain combines TRBV30 with TRBJ2-5; 9 positions agree with TRBD1. The J segment lost 2 bases and the V segment lost 8 bases, leaving 15 bases of the junction unmatched. Germline assignment: CDR1 GTSNPN and CDR2 SVGIG (reference sequence). The CDR3 spans 16 residues. For the CDR3, the DNA is TGTGCCAGAAGTGTGGTCCGAGACAGGGGGCAAGAGACCCAGTACTTC. This codes for CARSVVRDRGQETQYF.

This clonotype has at least ten counts. This rearrangement joins TRBV6-5 to TRBJ1-5; D is uncertain. This CDR3 contains 13 residues. CDR1 is MNHEY, CDR2 SVGAGI, per germline. Trimming removed 6 bases from V and 1 base from J, with 7 bases in between. The CDR3 reads CASRAESNQPQHF. The DNA of the CDR3 is TGTGCCAGCAGGGCAGAAAGCAATCAGCCCCAGCATTTT.